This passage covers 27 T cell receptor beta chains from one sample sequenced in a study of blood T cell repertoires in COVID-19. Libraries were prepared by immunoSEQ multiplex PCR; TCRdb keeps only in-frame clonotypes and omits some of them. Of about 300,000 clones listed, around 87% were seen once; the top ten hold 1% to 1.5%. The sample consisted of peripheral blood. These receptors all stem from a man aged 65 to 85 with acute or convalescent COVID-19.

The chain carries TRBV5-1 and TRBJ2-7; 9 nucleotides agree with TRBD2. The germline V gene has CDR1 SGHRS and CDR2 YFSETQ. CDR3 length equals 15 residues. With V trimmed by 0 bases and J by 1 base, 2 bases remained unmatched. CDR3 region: CASSLGAGGSYEQYF. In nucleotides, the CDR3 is TGCGCCAGCAGCTTGGGTGCGGGGGGGTCCTACGAGCAGTACTTC.

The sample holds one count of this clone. The CDR3 coding sequence is TGTGCCTGGAGTGGGGGGCGCGATAAGCAGTACTTC. Protein product: CAWSGGRDKQYF. The chain combines TRBV30 with TRBJ2-7; D is possibly TRBD1 (6 bases). This CDR3 comprises 12 residues. The germline CDR1 and CDR2 sequences are GTSNPN and SVGIG (reference sequence). V was clipped by 1 base and J by 8 bases, with 12 bases between them.

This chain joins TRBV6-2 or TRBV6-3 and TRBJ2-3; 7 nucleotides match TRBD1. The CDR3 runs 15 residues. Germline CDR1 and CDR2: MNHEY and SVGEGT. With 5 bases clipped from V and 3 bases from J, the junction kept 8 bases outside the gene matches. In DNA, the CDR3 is TGTGCCAGCAGTATCAGGACAGGACAGACAGATACGCAGTATTTT. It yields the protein CASSIRTGQTDTQYF.

For the CDR3, the DNA is TGTGCCAGCAGCTTGGAAGGCGGCAGAGGGTCACCCCTCCACTTT. Protein: CASSLEGGRGSPLHF. The chain couples TRBV5-8 to TRBJ1-6; D gene unclear. V was cut by 0 bases and J by 10 bases, with 14 bases left in between. Germline assignment: CDR1 SGHTS and CDR2 YDEGEE. This CDR3 comprises 15 residues.

CDR3: CASSSQGVTYEQYF. Written as DNA, the CDR3 is TGCGCCAGCAGCTCCCAGGGGGTTACCTACGAGCAGTACTTC. The gene calls are TRBV5-1 and TRBJ2-7, with 7 nucleotides matching TRBD1. The CDR3 sequence is 14 residues long. Trimming at V came to 3 bases and at J to 2 bases, leaving 5 bases not matched to a gene. The germline CDR1 and CDR2 sequences are SGHRS and YFSETQ.

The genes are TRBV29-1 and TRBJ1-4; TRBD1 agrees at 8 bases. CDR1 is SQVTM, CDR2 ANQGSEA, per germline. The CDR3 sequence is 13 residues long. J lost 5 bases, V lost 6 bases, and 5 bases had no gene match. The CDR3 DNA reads TGCAGCGTGCAGGGGGCCCTCAATGAAAAACTGTTTTTT. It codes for CSVQGALNEKLFF.

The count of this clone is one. The CDR3: CASSPTLTGGYEQYF. The CDR3 DNA reads TGTGCCAGCTCACCCACCTTGACAGGGGGTTACGAGCAGTACTTC. J is TRBJ2-7 and V is TRBV18, with 9 bases fitting TRBD1. V was clipped by 3 bases and J by 4 bases; unmatched bases: 7. The CDR3 loop spans 15 amino acids. CDR1 and CDR2 (germline): KGHSH, LQKENI.

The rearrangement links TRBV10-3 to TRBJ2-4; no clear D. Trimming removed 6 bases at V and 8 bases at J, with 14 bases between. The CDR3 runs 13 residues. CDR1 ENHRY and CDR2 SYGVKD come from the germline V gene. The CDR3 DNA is TGTGCCATCAGGACCTCCGGGTCGGACATTCAGTACTTC. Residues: CAIRTSGSDIQYF.

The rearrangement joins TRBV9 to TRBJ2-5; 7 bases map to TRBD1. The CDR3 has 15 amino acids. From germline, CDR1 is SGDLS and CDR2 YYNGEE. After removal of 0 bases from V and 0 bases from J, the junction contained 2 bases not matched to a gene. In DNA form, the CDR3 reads TGTGCCAGCAGCGTAGGGGGGACAGACCAAGAGACCCAGTACTTC. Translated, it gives CASSVGGTDQETQYF.

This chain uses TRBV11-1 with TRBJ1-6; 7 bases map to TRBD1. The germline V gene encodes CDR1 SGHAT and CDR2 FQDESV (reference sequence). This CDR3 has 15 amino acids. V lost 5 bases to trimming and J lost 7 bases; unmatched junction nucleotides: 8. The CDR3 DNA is TGTGCCAGCAGCATAAACAGGGGCGAAAATTCACCCCTCCACTTT. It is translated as CASSINRGENSPLHF.

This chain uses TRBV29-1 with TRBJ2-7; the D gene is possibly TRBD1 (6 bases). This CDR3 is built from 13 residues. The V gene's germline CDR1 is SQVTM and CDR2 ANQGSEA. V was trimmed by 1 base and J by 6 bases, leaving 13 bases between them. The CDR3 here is CSVEGAGAAEQYF. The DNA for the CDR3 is TGCAGCGTTGAAGGAGCAGGGGCAGCCGAGCAGTACTTC.

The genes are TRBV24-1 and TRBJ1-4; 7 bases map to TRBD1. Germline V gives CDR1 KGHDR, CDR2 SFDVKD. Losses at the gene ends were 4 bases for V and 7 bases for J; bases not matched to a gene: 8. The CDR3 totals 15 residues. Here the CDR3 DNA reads TGTGCCACCAGTGACCCGACAGGGAGCGGTGAAAAACTGTTTTTT. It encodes CATSDPTGSGEKLFF.

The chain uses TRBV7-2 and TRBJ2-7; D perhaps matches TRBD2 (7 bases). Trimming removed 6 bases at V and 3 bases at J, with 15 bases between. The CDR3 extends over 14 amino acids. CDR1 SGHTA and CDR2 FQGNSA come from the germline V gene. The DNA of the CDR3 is TGTGCCAGCAGTCTAGCGGAAGGGGGCTACGAGCAGTACTTC. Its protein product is CASSLAEGGYEQYF.

The CDR3: CASSRQTGIYEQYF. The CDR3 nucleotides are TGCGCCAGCAGCCGCCAAACAGGGATCTACGAGCAGTACTTC. V is TRBV4-3 and J is TRBJ2-7; TRBD1 is a possible D gene (6 bases). With 4 bases removed from V and 3 bases from J, the gap between germline ends came to 13 bases. This CDR3 is 14 amino acids long. CDR1 and CDR2 from the germline V gene are LGHNA and YSLEER.

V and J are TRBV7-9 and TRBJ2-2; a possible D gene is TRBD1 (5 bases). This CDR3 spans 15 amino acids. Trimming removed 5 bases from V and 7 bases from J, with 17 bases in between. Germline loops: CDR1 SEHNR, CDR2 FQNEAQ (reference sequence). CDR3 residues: CASSPLDRKHGELFF. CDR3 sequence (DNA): TGTGCCAGCAGCCCCCTTGACAGAAAACACGGGGAGCTGTTTTTT.

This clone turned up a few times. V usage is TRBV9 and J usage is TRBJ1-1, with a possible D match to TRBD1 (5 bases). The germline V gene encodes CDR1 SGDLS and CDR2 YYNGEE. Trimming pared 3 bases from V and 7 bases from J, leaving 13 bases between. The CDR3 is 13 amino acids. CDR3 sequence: CASSAQGTGEAFF. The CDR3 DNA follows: TGTGCCAGCAGCGCCCAGGGAACGGGTGAAGCTTTCTTT.

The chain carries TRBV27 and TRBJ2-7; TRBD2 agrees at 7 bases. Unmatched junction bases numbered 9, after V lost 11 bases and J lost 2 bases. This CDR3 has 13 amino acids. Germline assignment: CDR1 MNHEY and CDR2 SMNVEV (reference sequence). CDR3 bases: TGTGCCCTTCCCGGGGGAGGGACCTACGAGCAGTACTTC. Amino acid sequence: CALPGGGTYEQYF.

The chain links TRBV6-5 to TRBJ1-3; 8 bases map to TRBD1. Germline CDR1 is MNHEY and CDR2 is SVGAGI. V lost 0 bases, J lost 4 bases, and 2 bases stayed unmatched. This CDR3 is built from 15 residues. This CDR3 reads CASSYSDRGGNTIYF. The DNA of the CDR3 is TGTGCCAGCAGTTACTCTGACAGGGGCGGAAACACCATATATTTT.

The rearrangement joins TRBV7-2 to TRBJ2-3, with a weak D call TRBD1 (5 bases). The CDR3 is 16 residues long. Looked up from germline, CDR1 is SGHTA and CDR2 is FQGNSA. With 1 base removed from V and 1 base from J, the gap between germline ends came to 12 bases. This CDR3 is CASSLGWGTRTDTQYF. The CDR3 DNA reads TGTGCCAGCAGCTTAGGATGGGGCACACGCACAGATACGCAGTATTTT. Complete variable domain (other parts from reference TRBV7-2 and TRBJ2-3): GAGVSQSPSNKVTEKGKDVELRCDPISGHTALYWYRQSLGQGLEFLIYFQGNSAPDKSGLPSDRFSAERTGGSVSTLTIQRTQQEDSAVYLCASSLGWGTRTDTQYFGPGTRLTVL.

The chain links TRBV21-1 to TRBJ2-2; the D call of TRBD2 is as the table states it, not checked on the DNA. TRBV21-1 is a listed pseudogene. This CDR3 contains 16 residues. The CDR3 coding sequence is TGTGCCAGCAGCAATTCCGGGGGGGTGTGCACCGGGGAGCTGTTTTTT. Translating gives CASSNSGGVCTGELFF.

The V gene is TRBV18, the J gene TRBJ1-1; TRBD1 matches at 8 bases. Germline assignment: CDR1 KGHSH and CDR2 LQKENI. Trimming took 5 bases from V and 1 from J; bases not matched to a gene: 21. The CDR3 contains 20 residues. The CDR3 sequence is CASSSNSLLQGVGKNTEAFF. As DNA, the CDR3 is TGTGCCAGCTCATCCAATTCTCTGCTACAGGGGGTTGGAAAGAACACTGAAGCTTTCTTT.

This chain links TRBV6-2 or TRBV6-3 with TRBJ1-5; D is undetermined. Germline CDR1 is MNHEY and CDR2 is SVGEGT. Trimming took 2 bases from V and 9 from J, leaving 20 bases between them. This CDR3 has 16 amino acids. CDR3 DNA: TGTGCCAGCAGTTACCCTGCGGACGGGGTGTATAGGCCCCAGCATTTT. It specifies CASSYPADGVYRPQHF.

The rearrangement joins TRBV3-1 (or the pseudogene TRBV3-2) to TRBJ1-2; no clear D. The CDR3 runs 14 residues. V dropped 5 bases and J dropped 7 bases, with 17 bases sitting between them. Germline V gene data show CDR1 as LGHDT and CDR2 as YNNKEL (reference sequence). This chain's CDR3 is CASSRNGREGGYTF. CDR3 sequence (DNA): TGTGCCAGCAGCAGAAACGGGAGGGAGGGTGGCTACACCTTC.

CDR3 coding DNA: TGTGCCAGCAGCGTAGGGCGACTAGCGGAGCTCTACGAGCAGTACTTC. It codes for CASSVGRLAELYEQYF. This chain joins TRBV9 and TRBJ2-7; 9 nucleotides line up with TRBD2. Trimming at V came to 0 bases and at J to 3 bases, leaving 7 bases not matched to a gene. The CDR3 covers 16 residues. Germline CDR1 is SGDLS and CDR2 is YYNGEE.

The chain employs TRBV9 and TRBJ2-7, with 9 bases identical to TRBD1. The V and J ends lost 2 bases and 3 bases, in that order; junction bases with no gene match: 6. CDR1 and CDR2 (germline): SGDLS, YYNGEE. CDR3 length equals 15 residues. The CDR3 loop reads CASSVGQGLFYEQYF. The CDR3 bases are TGTGCCAGCAGCGTGGGACAGGGCCTCTTCTACGAGCAGTACTTC.

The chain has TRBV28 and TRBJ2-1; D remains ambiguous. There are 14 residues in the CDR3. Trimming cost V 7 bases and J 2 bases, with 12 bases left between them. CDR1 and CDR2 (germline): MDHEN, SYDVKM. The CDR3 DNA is TGTGCCAGCAATCGGATTAGCCCCTACAATGAGCAGTTCTTC. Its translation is CASNRISPYNEQFF.

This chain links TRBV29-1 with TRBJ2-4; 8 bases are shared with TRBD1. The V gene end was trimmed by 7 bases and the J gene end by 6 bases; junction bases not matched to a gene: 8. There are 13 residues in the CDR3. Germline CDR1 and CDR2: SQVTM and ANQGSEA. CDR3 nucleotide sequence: TGCAGCGCTAGGACAGGGAGGTTAAACATTCAGTACTTC. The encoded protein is CSARTGRLNIQYF. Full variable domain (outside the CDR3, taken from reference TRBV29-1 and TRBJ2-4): SAVISQKPSRDICQRGTSLTIQCQVDSQVTMMFWYRQQPGQSLTLIATANQGSEATYESGFVIDKFPISRPNLTFSTLTVSNMSPEDSSIYLCSARTGRLNIQYFGAGTRLSVL.